This T cell receptor (beta chain) was identified in a study of blood T cell repertoires in COVID-19. About the study: Acute and convalescent COVID-19 specimens originated in the United States, Italy and Spain. Sources were T cells, B-cell-depleted T cells, or PBMCs; the material itself was cDNA or gDNA.

Per the original methods: Reference gene primer amplification in the assay estimated nucleated cell counts. Only in-frame clones appear in the TCRdb table, and some are missing; sequencing was by immunoSEQ multiplex PCR. That table is the source of V, J and clone size, and D and trimming were worked out from the DNA. The repertoire holds about 170,000 clones, with around 89% as singletons. This CDR3 region has 13 residues. Germline CDR1 and CDR2: KGHDR and SFDVKD. V lost 4 bases to trimming and J lost 14 bases; unmatched junction nucleotides: 6. V is TRBV24-1 and J is TRBJ2-3; 12 nucleotides match TRBD2. Sequenced sample: peripheral blood. The clonotype originates from a man over 45 who had recovered from COVID-19. As DNA, the CDR3 is TGTGCCACCAGTGACCGCGGACTAGCGGGGAGGTATTTT. Protein product: CATSDRGLAGRYF.